One and the same sample provided the 9 T cell receptor beta chains below, sequenced in a study of blood T cells in healthy people across ages. Then a second PCR, running roughly 7 to 11 cycles, was carried out with a sample-barcoded 5' primer and a J-beta primer mix. TCRdb processed the 5' RACE reads anew with MiXCR; each CDR3 protein has one entry. Of around 1.5 million distinct CDR3 sequences listed, about 31% were seen once; the top ten hold about 11%. Specimen: blood. These TCRs come from a woman between 25 and 40 years old in good health.

Ten or more counts support this clonotype. The V call is TRBV12-3 or TRBV12-4, the J call TRBJ1-6; D uncertain. With 2 bases removed from V and 5 bases from J, the gap between germline ends came to 7 bases. CDR3 length: 14 residues. CDR3 loop: CASSLSQNNSPLHF. The CDR3 nucleotides read TGTGCCAGCAGTTTATCCCAAAATAATTCACCCCTCCACTTT.

This clonotype was seen only a few times. The V gene is TRBV7-9, the J gene TRBJ2-7, with 11 positions matching TRBD2. This CDR3 is built from 15 residues. J gave up 5 bases and V 3 bases, and 6 bases lay outside the gene matches. Per the germline V gene, CDR1 is SEHNR and CDR2 is FQNEAQ (reference sequence). The CDR3 region is CASSFTLAGGHEQYF. For the CDR3, the DNA is TGTGCCAGCAGCTTTACCCTAGCGGGAGGTCACGAGCAGTACTTC.

This clonotype was seen a handful of times. The chain combines TRBV13 with TRBJ1-5; D not certain. The CDR3 is made up of 13 amino acids. V was trimmed by 9 bases and J by 6 bases, leaving 15 bases between them. Germline CDR1 PRHDT, CDR2 FYEKMQ (reference sequence). The CDR3 DNA is TGTGCCAGTGGCCGGCGAGGGTCTCAGCCCCAGCATTTT. This gives the protein CASGRRGSQPQHF.

V and J are TRBV6-1 and TRBJ2-4; 11 positions agree with TRBD2. Trimming cost V 4 bases and J 7 bases; bases outside gene matches: 9. This CDR3 is built from 16 residues. CDR1 MNHNS and CDR2 SASEGT come from the germline V gene. The CDR3: CASSVVAGGPGNIQYF. CDR3 nucleotide sequence: TGTGCCAGCAGTGTGGTAGCGGGAGGGCCCGGGAACATTCAGTACTTC.

The chain uses TRBV3-1 and TRBJ1-1; D is perhaps TRBD1 (6 bases). The germline CDR1 and CDR2 sequences are LGHDT and YNNKEL (reference sequence). CDR3 length: 15 residues. V was shortened by 1 base and J by 6 bases, with 15 bases between the two germline ends. CDR3 sequence reads: CASSQGVGGQAEAFF. CDR3 nucleotides: TGTGCCAGCAGCCAAGGGGTAGGGGGTCAGGCTGAAGCTTTCTTT.

This clonotype was found a few times. The rearrangement uses TRBV9 and TRBJ2-4; 12 bases agree with TRBD2. The germline V gene has CDR1 SGDLS and CDR2 YYNGEE. This CDR3 contains 18 residues. Losses at the gene ends were 4 bases for V and 13 bases for J; bases not matched to a gene: 21. CDR3 DNA: TGTGCCAGCAGCCCTCGGGACAGGGGAACTAGCGGGAGGCAAGAGCAGTACTTC. Encoded protein: CASSPRDRGTSGRQEQYF.

The DNA of the CDR3 is TGTGCCAGCAATCGGTTCTCGAGGGGAGCAGCAGATACGCAGTATTTT. This encodes CASNRFSRGAADTQYF. The rearrangement joins TRBV12-3 or TRBV12-4 to TRBJ2-3; D may correspond to TRBD1 or TRBD2 (5 bases each). Trimming took off 7 bases at V and 4 bases at J, with 21 bases between the two ends. The CDR3 is 16 residues long.

The chain carries TRBV14 and TRBJ2-3, with TRBD2 matching over 13 bases. This CDR3 contains 18 residues. Trimming took 3 bases from V and 8 from J; bases not matched to a gene: 14. In germline, CDR1 is SGHDN, CDR2 FVKESK. CDR3 sequence (DNA): TGTGCCAGCAGCCACCTCCCTGGGACTAGCGGGAAACATGTTACGCAGTATTTT. It translates to CASSHLPGTSGKHVTQYF.

This clonotype was recorded only once. At one end the junction does not follow the germline gene, possibly because of a read error. The V call is TRBV12-3 or TRBV12-4, the J call TRBJ1-1; TRBD1 aligns across 7 bases. The CDR3 runs 13 residues. The CDR3 loop is CASSLGQNTKAFF. CDR3 bases: TGTGCCAGCAGTCTGGGACAGAACACTAAAGCTTTCTTT.